A single sample is the source of the 25 T cell receptor beta chains below, sequenced in a study of T cell repertoires in cytomegalovirus infection. One entry per CDR3 protein results from TCRdb running MiXCR on the reads. Of hundreds of thousands of distinct CDR3 sequences listed, 20% to 25% are singletons. Sequenced material: CD8+ T cells from PBMCs. The receptor set was obtained from a human donor in good health (CMV status not recorded). Some clones in this sample may be carry-over from other donors' samples.

The chain carries TRBV29-1 and TRBJ2-1; possible D gene TRBD1, 5 bases. The germline gives CDR1 SQVTM, CDR2 ANQGSEA. Trimming shortened V by 5 bases and J by 2 bases, and 10 bases separated the two germline ends. The length of the CDR3 is 13 residues. The chain's CDR3 is CSVPQGTYNEQFF. As DNA, the CDR3 is TGCAGCGTTCCGCAGGGCACCTACAATGAGCAGTTCTTC.

The gene calls are TRBV7-9 and TRBJ2-3; 7 bases are a match to TRBD2. Germline-derived CDR1 and CDR2 are SEHNR and FQNEAQ (reference sequence). The CDR3 length is 15 residues. The ends lost 4 bases at V and 2 bases at J; junction bases unmatched: 6. The CDR3 region is CASSSRGTNTDTQYF. The CDR3, as DNA: TGTGCCAGCAGCTCCCGAGGGACTAACACAGATACGCAGTATTTT. Drawing the rest from reference TRBV7-9 and TRBJ2-3, the complete variable domain is DTGVSQNPRHKITKRGQNVTFRCDPISEHNRLYWYRQTLGQGPEFLTYFQNEAQLEKSRLLSDRFSAERPKGSFSTLEIQRTEQGDSAMYLCASSSRGTNTDTQYFGPGTRLTVL.

This clonotype has more than one count but fewer than ten. The V call is TRBV12-3 or TRBV12-4, the J call TRBJ1-5; no clear D gene. V was shortened by 3 bases and J by 0 bases, with 9 bases between the two germline ends. CDR3 length equals 15 residues. CDR3 DNA sequence: TGTGCCAGCAGTTTCTTAGGGCTTAGCAATCAGCCCCAGCATTTT. It encodes CASSFLGLSNQPQHF.

The V call is TRBV29-1, the J call TRBJ1-2; 10 nucleotides agree with TRBD1. The CDR3 has 11 amino acids. Trimming removed 4 bases from V and 7 bases from J; junction bases left unmatched: 0. Germline CDR1 SQVTM, CDR2 ANQGSEA. Written as DNA, the CDR3 is TGCAGCGTTGGACAGGGGGCTGGCTACACCTTC. Its translation: CSVGQGAGYTF.

This chain links TRBV27 with TRBJ2-1; D remains unclear. V lost 3 bases, J lost 5 bases, and 11 bases lay in between. The germline V gene has CDR1 MNHEY and CDR2 SMNVEV (reference sequence). The CDR3 spans 14 residues. In DNA form, the CDR3 reads TGTGCCAGCAGTTTTGGCAGCGAAAACAATGAGCAGTTCTTC. It codes for CASSFGSENNEQFF.

This clonotype was recorded a few times. The chain recombines TRBV20-1 with TRBJ2-1, with D perhaps given as TRBD1 or TRBD2 (5 bases each). The CDR3 totals 13 residues. V was shortened by 6 bases and J by 8 bases, with 17 bases between the two germline ends. Germline CDR1 is DFQATT and CDR2 is SNEGSKA (reference sequence). CDR3 sequence: CSARDEGFYEQFF. DNA for the CDR3: TGCAGTGCCAGGGACGAGGGGTTCTATGAGCAGTTCTTC.

The chain recombines TRBV7-9 with TRBJ2-1; D remains unclear. With 3 bases removed from V and 7 bases from J, the gap between germline ends came to 22 bases. This CDR3 spans 17 amino acids. CDR1 and CDR2 from the germline V gene are SEHNR and FQNEAQ (reference sequence). The CDR3 bases are TGTGCCAGCAGCTTTTGGCCGGACCGTTCCTCCGGGAATGAGCAGTTCTTC. Protein sequence: CASSFWPDRSSGNEQFF.

This clonotype was seen more than once but under ten times. The V call is TRBV7-9, the J call TRBJ2-1; TRBD2 matches 9 bases. CDR1 is SEHNR, CDR2 FQNEAQ, per germline (reference sequence). The J segment lost 12 bases and the V segment lost 5 bases, leaving 17 bases of the junction unmatched. CDR3 length: 16 residues. The CDR3 DNA reads TGTGCCAGCAGCACCGCCCCCAGCGGGGGGTTCAGTGGGCAGTTCTTC. Protein product: CASSTAPSGGFSGQFF.

This clonotype was detected only a few times. The chain uses TRBV20-1 and TRBJ2-1; 14 nucleotides align to TRBD2. V gave up 0 bases and J gave up 2 bases; unmatched junction bases: 9. The CDR3 has 19 residues. Per the germline V gene, CDR1 is DFQATT and CDR2 is SNEGSKA (reference sequence). The CDR3 here is CSARDLGTSGGIAYNEQFF. The DNA for the CDR3 is TGCAGTGCTAGAGATCTGGGGACTAGCGGGGGAATCGCCTACAATGAGCAGTTCTTC.

This clonotype was recorded many times. The chain recombines TRBV12-3 or TRBV12-4 with TRBJ2-2; 9 bases are a match to TRBD1. J was trimmed by 1 base and V by 6 bases; bases with no gene match: 6. The CDR3 extends over 16 amino acids. CDR3 sequence reads: CASSVPGQGNTGELFF. CDR3 coding DNA: TGTGCCAGCAGCGTTCCGGGACAGGGGAACACCGGGGAGCTGTTTTTT.

A few counts support this clonotype. The chain is built from TRBV20-1 and TRBJ2-5, with 10 bases matching TRBD2. Germline V gene data show CDR1 as DFQATT and CDR2 as SNEGSKA (reference sequence). The CDR3 contains 17 residues. V gave up 8 bases and J gave up 2 bases; unmatched junction bases: 17. CDR3: CSFDLKASGGTQETQYF. For the CDR3, the DNA is TGCAGTTTCGACCTAAAGGCTAGCGGGGGAACTCAAGAGACCCAGTACTTC.

This clonotype was seen only a few times. This chain connects TRBV6-4 to TRBJ1-1; D remains ambiguous. In germline, CDR1 is MRHNA, CDR2 SNTAGT. With 0 bases removed from V and 11 bases from J, the gap between germline ends came to 10 bases. CDR3 size: 12 residues. The CDR3 DNA follows: TGTGCCAGCAGTGACTCGATCGGGTCGGCTTTCTTT. It codes for CASSDSIGSAFF.

The V gene is TRBV29-1, the J gene TRBJ1-2; 8 bases are shared with TRBD1. The CDR3 is made up of 13 amino acids. Germline CDR1 is SQVTM and CDR2 is ANQGSEA. V was clipped by 6 bases and J by 1 base; unmatched bases: 4. The CDR3 is CSVGTGNNYGYTF. CDR3 bases: TGCAGCGTCGGGACAGGCAATAACTATGGCTACACCTTC.

This chain joins TRBV6-6 and TRBJ2-5, with a tentative D call TRBD2 (6 bases). CDR1 and CDR2 (germline): MNHNY, SVGAGI (reference sequence). Trimming pared 0 bases from V and 4 bases from J, leaving 12 bases between. The CDR3 has 15 amino acids. In nucleotides, the CDR3 is TGTGCCAGCAGTTACTCTGGGGGAGGAGGAGAGACCCAGTACTTC. This sequence encodes CASSYSGGGGETQYF.

In this sample, this clonotype turned up a few times. The J gene is TRBJ1-2, the V gene TRBV20-1; 8 bases fit TRBD1. The V gene end was trimmed by 0 bases and the J gene end by 2 bases; junction bases not matched to a gene: 5. The CDR3 runs to 15 residues. In germline, CDR1 is DFQATT, CDR2 SNEGSKA (reference sequence). CDR3 sequence: CSARDRRGRNYGYTF. Here the CDR3 DNA reads TGCAGTGCTAGAGATCGCAGGGGGCGGAACTATGGCTACACCTTC.

A few counts support this clonotype. V is TRBV7-9 and J is TRBJ1-2; D is uncertain. Trimming removed 8 bases from V and 7 bases from J, with 11 bases in between. Germline values: CDR1 SEHNR, CDR2 FQNEAQ (reference sequence). This CDR3 has 11 residues. This chain's CDR3 is CASRSSAGYTF. DNA for the CDR3: TGTGCCAGCCGAAGCTCGGCTGGCTACACCTTC.

This chain links TRBV19 with TRBJ1-1, with D uncertain. The CDR3 consists of 13 residues. V was pared by 7 bases and J by 2 bases, with 11 bases between. The germline V gene encodes CDR1 LNHDA and CDR2 SQIVND (reference sequence). This chain's CDR3 is CASKNRANTEAFF. DNA of the CDR3: TGTGCCAGTAAGAACAGAGCTAACACTGAAGCTTTCTTT.

This clonotype occurred many times. The chain recombines TRBV5-5 with TRBJ1-2; a weak D match, TRBD1 (6 bases). The CDR3 totals 13 residues. CDR1 and CDR2 (germline): SGHKS, YYEKEE (reference sequence). The V end lost 4 bases, the J end lost 6 bases, and 13 bases lay between the germline ends. The CDR3 DNA reads TGTGCCAGCAGCCTTACAGGGAGGAATGGCTACACCTTC. This codes for CASSLTGRNGYTF.

Remarks on this clonotype: A much larger clone lies one base from this, so it may be a read error. V gene TRBV12-3 or TRBV12-4 combines with J gene TRBJ1-2, with TRBD1 as a possible D gene (5 bases). The CDR3 covers 12 residues. Deletions cut 10 bases from V and 4 bases from J, with 13 bases between. The CDR3 spells CANTADTYGYTF. The CDR3 coding sequence is TGTGCCAACACTGCGGACACCTATGGCTACACCTTC.

This clonotype was picked up a small number of times. CDR3 sequence: CASSFLAGIDNEQFF. The CDR3 DNA reads TGTGCCAGCAGCTTCCTAGCGGGAATAGACAATGAGCAGTTCTTC. V usage is TRBV7-9 and J usage is TRBJ2-1; 9 bases align to TRBD2. Trimming removed 3 bases from V and 5 bases from J; junction bases left unmatched: 5. This CDR3 is 15 amino acids long. Germline CDR1 and CDR2: SEHNR and FQNEAQ (reference sequence).

In the case of this clonotype: A much more abundant neighbour one base away suggests this may be a read error. This sequence joins TRBV7-6 and TRBJ1-5; D ambiguous. CDR3 length equals 12 residues. CDR1 and CDR2 from the germline V gene are SGHVS and FNYEAQ. This CDR3 is CASGLANQPQHF. Here the CDR3 DNA reads TGTGCCAGCGGCTTAGCAAATCAGCCCCAGCATTTT.

This clonotype was picked up a small number of times. The gene calls are TRBV5-6 and TRBJ2-7; 9 bases align to TRBD2. The CDR3 has 15 amino acids. V lost 4 bases and J lost 2; bases outside the gene matches: 7. Germline V gene data show CDR1 as SGHDT and CDR2 as YYEEEE. The CDR3 region has the DNA TGTGCCAGCAGCCTTGGACTAGCGCCGACCTACGAGCAGTACGTC. It yields the protein CASSLGLAPTYEQYV.

The chain uses TRBV5-4 and TRBJ2-5, with D perhaps matching TRBD1 or TRBD2 (7 bases each). The length of the CDR3 is 15 residues. V lost 7 bases, J lost 3 bases, and 19 bases lay in between. Per the germline V gene, CDR1 is SGHNT and CDR2 is YYREEE (reference sequence). The chain's CDR3 is CASGGRGLFEETQYF. CDR3 DNA: TGTGCCAGCGGGGGGAGGGGGCTCTTTGAAGAGACCCAGTACTTC.

Turning to this clonotype: A clone one base away is much larger, so this may be a read error. V and J are TRBV7-8 and TRBJ1-5; 7 bases line up with TRBD1. Looked up from germline, CDR1 is SGHVS and CDR2 is FQNEAQ. The CDR3 has 14 residues. The CDR3 DNA reads as TGTGCCAACAGCCCAGGGGGTATTCATCAGCCCCAGCATTTT. Residues: CANSPGGIHQPQHF.

This clonotype was seen ten or more times. The V gene is TRBV7-2, the J gene TRBJ2-5, with 8 bases identical to TRBD2. V lost 5 bases and J lost 5; bases outside the gene matches: 13. Germline CDR1 SGHTA, CDR2 FQGNSA. The CDR3 runs to 16 residues. CDR3 sequence (DNA): TGTGCCAGCAGCGACCCGGCGCGGGGGGTTCAGGAGACCCAGTACTTC. Translation gives CASSDPARGVQETQYF.